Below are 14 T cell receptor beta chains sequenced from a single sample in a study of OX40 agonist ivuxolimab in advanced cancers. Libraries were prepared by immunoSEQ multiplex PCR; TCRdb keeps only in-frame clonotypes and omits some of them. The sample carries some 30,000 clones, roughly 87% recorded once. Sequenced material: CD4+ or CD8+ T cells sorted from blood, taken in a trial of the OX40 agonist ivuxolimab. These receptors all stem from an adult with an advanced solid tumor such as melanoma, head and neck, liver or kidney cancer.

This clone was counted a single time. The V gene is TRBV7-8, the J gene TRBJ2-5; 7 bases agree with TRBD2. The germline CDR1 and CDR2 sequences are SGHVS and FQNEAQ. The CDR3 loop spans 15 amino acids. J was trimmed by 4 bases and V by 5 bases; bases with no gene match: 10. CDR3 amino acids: CASSPGMGEGETQYF. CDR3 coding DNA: TGTGCCAGCAGCCCCGGTATGGGGGAGGGAGAGACCCAGTACTTC. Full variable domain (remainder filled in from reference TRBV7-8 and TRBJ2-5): GAGVSQSPRYKVAKRGQDVALRCDPISGHVSLFWYQQALGQGPEFLTYFQNEAQLDKSGLPSDRFFAERPEGSVSTLKIQRTQQEDSAVYLCASSPGMGEGETQYFGPGTRLLVL.

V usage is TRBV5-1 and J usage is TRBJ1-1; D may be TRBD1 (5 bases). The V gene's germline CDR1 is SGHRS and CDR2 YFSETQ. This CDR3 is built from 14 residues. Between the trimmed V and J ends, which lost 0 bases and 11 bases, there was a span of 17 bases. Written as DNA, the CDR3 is TGCGCCAGCAGCTTGGACCGTTCGGTCCCAGGGGCTTTCTTT. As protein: CASSLDRSVPGAFF.

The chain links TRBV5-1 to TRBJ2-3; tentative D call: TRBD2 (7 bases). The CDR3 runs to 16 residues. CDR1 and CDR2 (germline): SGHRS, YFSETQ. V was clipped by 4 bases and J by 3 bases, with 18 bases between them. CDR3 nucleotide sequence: TGCGCCAGCAGCCAGGAGGGCAGGGGAGGGACAGATACGCAGTATTTT. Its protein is CASSQEGRGGTDTQYF.

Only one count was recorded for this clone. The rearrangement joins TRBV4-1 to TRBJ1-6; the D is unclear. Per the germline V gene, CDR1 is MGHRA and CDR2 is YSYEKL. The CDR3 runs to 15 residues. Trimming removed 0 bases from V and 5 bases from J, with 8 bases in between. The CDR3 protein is CASSQEGNDNSPLHF. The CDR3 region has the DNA TGCGCCAGCAGCCAAGAAGGAAACGATAATTCACCCCTCCACTTT.

The CDR3 nucleotides are TGTGCCATCACGAGTGGGTCTAGCAGCGCAGATACGCAGTATTTT. It translates to CAITSGSSSADTQYF. The gene calls are TRBV10-3 and TRBJ2-3, with TRBD2 as a possible D gene (5 bases). CDR1 ENHRY and CDR2 SYGVKD come from the germline V gene. The CDR3 is 15 residues long. V was shortened by 7 bases and J by 4 bases, with 18 bases between the two germline ends.

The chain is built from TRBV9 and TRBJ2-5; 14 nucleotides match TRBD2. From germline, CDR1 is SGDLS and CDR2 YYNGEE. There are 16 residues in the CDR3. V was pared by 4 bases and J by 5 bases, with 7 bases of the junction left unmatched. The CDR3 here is CASSPGLAGGWETQYF. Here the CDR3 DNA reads TGTGCCAGCAGCCCCGGACTAGCGGGGGGCTGGGAGACCCAGTACTTC.

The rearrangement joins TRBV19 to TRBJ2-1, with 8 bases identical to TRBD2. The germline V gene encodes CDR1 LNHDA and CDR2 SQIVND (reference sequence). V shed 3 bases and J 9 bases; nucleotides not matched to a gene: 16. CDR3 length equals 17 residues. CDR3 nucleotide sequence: TGTGCCAGTAGTATTCGGGGGGCGGGAGGTACGTCCCCTGAGCAGTTCTTC. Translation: CASSIRGAGGTSPEQFF.

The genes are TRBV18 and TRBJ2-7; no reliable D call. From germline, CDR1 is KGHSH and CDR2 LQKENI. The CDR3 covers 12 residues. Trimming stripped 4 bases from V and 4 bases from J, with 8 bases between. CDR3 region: CASSQNYYEQYF. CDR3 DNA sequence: TGTGCCAGCTCACAAAATTATTACGAGCAGTACTTC.

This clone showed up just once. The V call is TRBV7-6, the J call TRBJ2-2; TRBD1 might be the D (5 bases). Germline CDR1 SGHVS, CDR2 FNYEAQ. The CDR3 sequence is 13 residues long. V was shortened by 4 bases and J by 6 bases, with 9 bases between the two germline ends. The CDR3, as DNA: TGTGCCAGCAGCTCCCAGGGTCCCGGGGAGCTGTTTTTT. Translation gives CASSSQGPGELFF.

CDR3 bases: TGCGCCAGCAGCGCCGGGACAGGGAAGGACACTGAAGCTTTCTTT. This codes for CASSAGTGKDTEAFF. The V call is TRBV5-1, the J call TRBJ1-1, with 9 bases that match TRBD1. The CDR3 is 15 amino acids. The V gene end was trimmed by 4 bases and the J gene end by 3 bases; junction bases not matched to a gene: 7. Germline V lookup: CDR1 SGHRS, CDR2 YFSETQ. Filled out from reference TRBV5-1 and TRBJ1-1, the complete variable domain reads KAGVTQTPRYLIKTRGQQVTLSCSPISGHRSVSWYQQTPGQGLQFLFEYFSETQRNKGNFPGRFSGRQFSNSRSEMNVSTLELGDSALYLCASSAGTGKDTEAFFGQGTRLTVV.

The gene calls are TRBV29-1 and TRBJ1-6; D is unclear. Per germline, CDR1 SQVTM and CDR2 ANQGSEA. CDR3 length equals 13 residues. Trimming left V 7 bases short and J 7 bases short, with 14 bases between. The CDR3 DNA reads TGCAGCGCCCGGGATTTCCTGAATTCACCCCTCCACTTT. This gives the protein CSARDFLNSPLHF.

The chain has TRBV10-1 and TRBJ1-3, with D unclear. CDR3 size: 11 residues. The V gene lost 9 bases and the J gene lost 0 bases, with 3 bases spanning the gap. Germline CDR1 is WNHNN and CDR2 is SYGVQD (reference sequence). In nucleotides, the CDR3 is TGCGCCAGTGGCTCTGGAAACACCATATATTTT. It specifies CASGSGNTIYF.

The DNA for the CDR3 is TGCGCCAGCAGTGAGTCGCTCGTAAACAATGAGCAGTTCTTC. The encoded protein is CASSESLVNNEQFF. The J gene is TRBJ2-1, the V gene TRBV10-1, with no clear D. The ends were cut back, 0 bases at V and 5 bases at J, with 8 bases in the middle. CDR1 and CDR2 from the germline V gene are WNHNN and SYGVQD (reference sequence). CDR3 size: 14 residues.

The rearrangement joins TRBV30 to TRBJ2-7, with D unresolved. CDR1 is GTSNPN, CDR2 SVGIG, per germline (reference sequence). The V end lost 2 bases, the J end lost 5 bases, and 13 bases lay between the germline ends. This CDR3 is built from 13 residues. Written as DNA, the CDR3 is TGTGCCTGGAGTCCCACTGACCTTAACGAGCAGTACTTC. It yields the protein CAWSPTDLNEQYF.